This T cell receptor beta chain was sequenced for a study of spatial heterogeneity in lung cancer. CDR3 length equals 14 residues. The V and J ends lost 7 bases and 0 bases, in that order; junction bases with no gene match: 2. Germline V CDR1 and CDR2: MDHEN, SYDVKM. A single record per CDR3 protein comes from TCRdb applying MiXCR to the 5' RACE reads. The table has roughly 79,000 distinct CDR3 sequences, about 7.8% seen once. This clonotype has a count of ten or more. The time point denotes: sample taken at primary tumor resection. The chain has TRBV28 and TRBJ1-4, with 7 bases lining up with TRBD1. The starting material was PBMCs, obtained at surgery. The TCR comes from a male donor with early-stage non-small cell lung cancer. The CDR3 DNA reads as TGTGCCAGCATGACAGGGTCAACTAATGAAAAACTGTTTTTT. Translating gives CASMTGSTNEKLFF. The full variable domain, in which reference TRBV28 and TRBJ1-4 provide the parts outside the CDR3, is DVKVTQSSRYLVKRTGEKVFLECVQDMDHENMFWYRQDPGLGLRLIYFSYDVKMKEKGDIPEGYSVSREKKERFSLILESASTNQTSMYLCASMTGSTNEKLFFGSGTQLSVL.